The clone carrying this T cell receptor (beta chain) showed up just a few times. Antigen: not known. Trimming took 4 bases from V and 10 from J; bases not matched to a gene: 8. Germline V gene lookup returns CDR1 SGHTA and CDR2 FQGNSA. The CDR3 runs 16 residues. Sorting with CD45RO/CCR7/CD25/CD127/CD95/CD27 yielded naive, central memory, regulatory and stem-like memory CD4+ cells. These data belong to a study of beta chain features in type 1 diabetes. Expressed TCRB transcripts were sequenced because the entire RNA isolate underwent reverse transcription. Method: immunoSEQ multiplex PCR; TCRdb's copy keeps in-frame clones and lacks some. The sample includes 300,000 or so clones, approximately 14% of them seen just once. Points from the study as a whole: Patients' naive, central memory and Treg TCRB repertoires seemed closer to one another than those of healthy donors. Whatever favoring of shorter templates PCR might show would apply equally to patients and controls. TCRB CDR3s from Type 1 diabetes patients were moderately but significantly shorter in all four CD4+ subsets.

The sequenced sample consisted of naive CD4+ T cells from blood. The sequence came from a man aged 25 to 40 with type 1 diabetes. This sequence joins TRBV7-2 and TRBJ2-1, with 15 positions matching TRBD2. The CDR3 bases are TGTGCCAGCAGCTACCAAGGACTAGCGGGAGGGGCAGAGCAGTTCTTC. Translation gives CASSYQGLAGGAEQFF.